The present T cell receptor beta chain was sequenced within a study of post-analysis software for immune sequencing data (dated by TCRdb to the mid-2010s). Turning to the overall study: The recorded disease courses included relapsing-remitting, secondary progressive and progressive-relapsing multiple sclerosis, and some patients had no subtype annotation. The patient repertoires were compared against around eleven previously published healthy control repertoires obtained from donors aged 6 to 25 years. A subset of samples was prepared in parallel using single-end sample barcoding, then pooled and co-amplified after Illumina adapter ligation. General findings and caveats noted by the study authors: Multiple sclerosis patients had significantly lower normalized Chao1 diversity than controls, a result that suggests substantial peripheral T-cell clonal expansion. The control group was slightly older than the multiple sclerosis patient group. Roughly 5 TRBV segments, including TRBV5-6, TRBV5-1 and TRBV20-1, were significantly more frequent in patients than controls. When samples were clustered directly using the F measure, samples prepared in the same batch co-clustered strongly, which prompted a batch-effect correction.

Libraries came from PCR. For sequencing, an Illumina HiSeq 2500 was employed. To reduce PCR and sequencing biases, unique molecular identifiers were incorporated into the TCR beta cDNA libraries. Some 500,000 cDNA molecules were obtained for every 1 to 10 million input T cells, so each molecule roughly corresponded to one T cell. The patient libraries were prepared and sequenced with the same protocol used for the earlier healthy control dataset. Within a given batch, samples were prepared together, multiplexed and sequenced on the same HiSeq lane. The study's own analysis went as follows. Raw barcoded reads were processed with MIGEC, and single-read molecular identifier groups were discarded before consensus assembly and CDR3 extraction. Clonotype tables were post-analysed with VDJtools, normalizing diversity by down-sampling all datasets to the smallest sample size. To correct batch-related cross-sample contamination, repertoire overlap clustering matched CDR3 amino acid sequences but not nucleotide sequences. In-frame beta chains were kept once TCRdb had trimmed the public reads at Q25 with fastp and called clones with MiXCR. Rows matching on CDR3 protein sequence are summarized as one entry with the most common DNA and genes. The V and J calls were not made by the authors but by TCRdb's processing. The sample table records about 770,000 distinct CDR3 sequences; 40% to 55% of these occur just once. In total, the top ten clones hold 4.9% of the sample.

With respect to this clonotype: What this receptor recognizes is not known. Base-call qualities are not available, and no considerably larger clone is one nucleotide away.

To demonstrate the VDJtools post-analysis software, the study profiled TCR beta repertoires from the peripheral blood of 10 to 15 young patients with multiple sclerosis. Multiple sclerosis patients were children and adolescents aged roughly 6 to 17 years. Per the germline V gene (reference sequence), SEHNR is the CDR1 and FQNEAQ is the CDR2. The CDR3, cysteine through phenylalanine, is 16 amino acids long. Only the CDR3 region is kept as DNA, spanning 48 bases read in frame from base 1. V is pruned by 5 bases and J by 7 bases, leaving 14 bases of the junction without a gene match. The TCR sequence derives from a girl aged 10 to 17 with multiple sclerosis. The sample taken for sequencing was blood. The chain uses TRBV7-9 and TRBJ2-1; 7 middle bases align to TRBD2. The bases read TGTGCCAGCAGCCCGGTCGACGCGGGAGCTCAGAATGAGCAGTTCTTC. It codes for CASSPVDAGAQNEQFF.